This T cell receptor beta chain was captured in a study of T cell repertoires in cytomegalovirus infection. The wider study: Based on public TCR beta signatures, there were indications of CMV infection and of a matching HLA type.

TCRdb independently ran MiXCR on the reads; one entry per CDR3 protein. The sample lists approximately 630,000 distinct CDR3 sequences, roughly a quarter occurring once. Germline V CDR1 and CDR2: MNHEY, SVGAGI. This CDR3 region has 13 residues. With V trimmed by 2 bases and J by 6 bases, 2 bases remained unmatched. The sample comprised CD8+ T cells from PBMCs. The source of this sequence is a human donor in good health (CMV status not recorded). Some clones in this sample may be carry-over from other donors' samples. The chain couples TRBV6-5 to TRBJ2-7; 9 bases are shared with TRBD1. This CDR3 is CASSYGTGTEQYF. The CDR3 DNA is TGTGCCAGCAGTTACGGGACAGGGACCGAGCAGTACTTC.